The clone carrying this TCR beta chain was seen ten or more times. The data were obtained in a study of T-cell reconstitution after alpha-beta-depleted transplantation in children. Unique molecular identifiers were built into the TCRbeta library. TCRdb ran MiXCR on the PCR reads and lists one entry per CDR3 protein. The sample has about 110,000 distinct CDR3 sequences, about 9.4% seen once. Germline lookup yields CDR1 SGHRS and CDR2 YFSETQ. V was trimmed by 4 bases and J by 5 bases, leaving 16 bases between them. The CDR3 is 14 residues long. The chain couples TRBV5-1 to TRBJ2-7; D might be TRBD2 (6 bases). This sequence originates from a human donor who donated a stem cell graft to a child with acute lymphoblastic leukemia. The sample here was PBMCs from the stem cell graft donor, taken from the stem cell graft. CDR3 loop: CASSPGSSTNEQYF. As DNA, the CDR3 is TGCGCCAGCAGCCCCGGGAGCAGTACGAACGAGCAGTACTTC. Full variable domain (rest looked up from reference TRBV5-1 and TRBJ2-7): KAGVTQTPRYLIKTRGQQVTLSCSPISGHRSVSWYQQTPGQGLQFLFEYFSETQRNKGNFPGRFSGRQFSNSRSEMNVSTLELGDSALYLCASSPGSSTNEQYFGPGTRLTVT.